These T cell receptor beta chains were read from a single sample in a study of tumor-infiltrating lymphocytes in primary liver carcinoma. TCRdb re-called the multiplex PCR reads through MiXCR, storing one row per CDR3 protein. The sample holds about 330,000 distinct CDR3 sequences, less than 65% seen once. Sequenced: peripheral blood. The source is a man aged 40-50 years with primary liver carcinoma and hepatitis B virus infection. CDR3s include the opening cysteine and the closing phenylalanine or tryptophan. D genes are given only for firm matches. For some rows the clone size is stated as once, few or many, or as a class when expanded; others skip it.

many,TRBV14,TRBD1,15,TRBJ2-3,CASSQEQGFADTQYF,TGTGCCAGCAGCCAAGAACAGGGGTTTGCAGATACGCAGTATTTT
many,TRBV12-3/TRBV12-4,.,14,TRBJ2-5,CASSLSLAQETQYF,TGTGCCAGCAGTTTATCACTAGCACAAGAGACCCAGTACTTC
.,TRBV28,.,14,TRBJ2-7,CASNPNQVAYEQYF,TGTGCCAGCAATCCGAACCAGGTCGCCTACGAGCAGTACTTC
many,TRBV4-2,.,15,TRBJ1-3,CASSPDGSAGNTIYF,TGTGCCAGCAGCCCTGACGGGTCGGCTGGAAACACCATATATTTT
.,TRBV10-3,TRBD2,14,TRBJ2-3,CVISGRDLSDTQYF,TGTGTCATCAGTGGGAGGGACCTTTCAGATACGCAGTATTTT
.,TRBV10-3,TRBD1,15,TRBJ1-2,CAIRRTDRDDYGYTF,TGTGCCATCAGGAGGACCGACAGGGATGACTATGGCTACACCTTC
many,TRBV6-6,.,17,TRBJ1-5,CASSYSSEGMGNQPQHF,TGTGCCAGCAGTTACTCTTCCGAAGGGATGGGGAATCAGCCCCAGCATTTT
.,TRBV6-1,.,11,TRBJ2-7,CARSREYEQYF,TGTGCCAGGAGTCGGGAGTACGAGCAGTACTTC
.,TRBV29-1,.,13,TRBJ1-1,CSVDREEGTEAFF,TGCAGTGTTGACCGGGAAGAGGGCACTGAAGCTTTCTTT
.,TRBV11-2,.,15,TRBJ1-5,CASSLSLSGNRPQHF,TGTGCCAGCAGCTTGAGCCTGAGTGGCAATCGGCCCCAGCATTTT
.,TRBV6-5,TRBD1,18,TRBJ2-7,CTSSYSMGGTGSFYEQYF,TGTACCAGCAGTTACTCGATGGGAGGGACAGGGAGTTTCTACGAGCAGTACTTC
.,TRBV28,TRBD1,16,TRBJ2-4,CASSLGQGLAKKIQYF,TGTGCCAGCAGTCTGGGACAGGGGCTAGCCAAAAAGATTCAGTACTTC
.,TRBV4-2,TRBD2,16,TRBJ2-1,CASSRGAGVTYNDQFF,TGTGCCAGCAGCCGAGGGGCGGGAGTTACCTACAATGATCAGTTCTTC
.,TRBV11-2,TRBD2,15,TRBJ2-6,CSSSFSGSWANVLTF,TGTTCCAGCAGTTTCAGCGGGAGCTGGGCCAACGTCCTTACTTTC
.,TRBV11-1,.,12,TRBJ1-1,CANTHQSTEAFF,TGTGCCAACACCCACCAGAGCACTGAAGCTTTCTTT
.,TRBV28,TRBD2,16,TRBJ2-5,CASSPSIAGLGETQYF,TGTGCCAGCAGCCCGTCTATAGCGGGGCTGGGGGAGACCCAGTACTTC
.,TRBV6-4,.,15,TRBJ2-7,CASQLPWGPRYEQYF,TGTGCCAGTCAATTACCGTGGGGACCCCGCTACGAGCAGTACTTC
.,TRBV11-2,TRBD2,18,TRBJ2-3,CTSSLSSGLAGVIDTQYF,TGTACCAGCAGCTTGTCCTCGGGACTAGCGGGAGTGATAGATACGCAGTATTTT